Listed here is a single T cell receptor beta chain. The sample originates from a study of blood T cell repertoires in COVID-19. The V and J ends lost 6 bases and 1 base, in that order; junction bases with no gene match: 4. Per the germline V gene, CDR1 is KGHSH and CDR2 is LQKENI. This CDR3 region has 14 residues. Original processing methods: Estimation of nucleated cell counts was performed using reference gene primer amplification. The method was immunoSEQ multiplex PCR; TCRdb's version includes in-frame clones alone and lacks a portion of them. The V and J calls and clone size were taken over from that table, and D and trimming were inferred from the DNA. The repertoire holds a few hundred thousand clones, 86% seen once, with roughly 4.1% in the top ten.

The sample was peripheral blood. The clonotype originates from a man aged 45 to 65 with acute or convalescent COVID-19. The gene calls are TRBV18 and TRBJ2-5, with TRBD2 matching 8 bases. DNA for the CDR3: TGTGCCAGCTCGCTAACTAGCGGCCAAGAGACCCAGTACTTC. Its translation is CASSLTSGQETQYF.